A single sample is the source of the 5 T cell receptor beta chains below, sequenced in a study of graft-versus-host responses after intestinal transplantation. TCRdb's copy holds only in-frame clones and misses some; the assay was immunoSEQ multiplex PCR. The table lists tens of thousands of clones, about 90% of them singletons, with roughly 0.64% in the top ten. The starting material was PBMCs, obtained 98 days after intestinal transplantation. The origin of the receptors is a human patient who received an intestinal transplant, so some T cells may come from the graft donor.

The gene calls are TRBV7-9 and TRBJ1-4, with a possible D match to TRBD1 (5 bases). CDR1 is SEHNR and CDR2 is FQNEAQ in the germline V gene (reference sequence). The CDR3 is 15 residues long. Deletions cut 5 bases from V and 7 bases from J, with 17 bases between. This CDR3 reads CASSITGTGGEKLFF. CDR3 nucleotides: TGTGCCAGCAGCATCACCGGGACTGGGGGTGAAAAACTGTTTTTT.

The CDR3 reads CARSSLGQVTSGANVLTF. CDR3 coding DNA: TGTGCCAGAAGCTCCCTCGGACAGGTTACCTCTGGGGCCAACGTCCTGACTTTC. This rearrangement joins TRBV5-3 to TRBJ2-6, with 7 bases fitting TRBD1. TRBV5-3 is sorted into the ORF group, with uncertain function. The V and J ends lost 3 bases and 0 bases, in that order; junction bases with no gene match: 9. The length of the CDR3 is 18 residues.

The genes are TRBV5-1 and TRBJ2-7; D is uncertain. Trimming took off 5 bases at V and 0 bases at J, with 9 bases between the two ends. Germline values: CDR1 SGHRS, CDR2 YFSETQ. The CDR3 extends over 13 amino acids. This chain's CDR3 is CASSPGLSYEQYF. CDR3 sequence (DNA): TGCGCCAGCAGTCCGGGTCTCTCCTACGAGCAGTACTTC.

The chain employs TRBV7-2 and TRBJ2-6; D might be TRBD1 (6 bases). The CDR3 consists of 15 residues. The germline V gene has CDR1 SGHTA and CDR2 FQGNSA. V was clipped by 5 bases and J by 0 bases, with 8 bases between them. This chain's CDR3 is CASSEGDSGANVLTF. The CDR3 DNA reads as TGTGCCAGCAGCGAGGGGGACTCTGGGGCCAACGTCCTGACTTTC.

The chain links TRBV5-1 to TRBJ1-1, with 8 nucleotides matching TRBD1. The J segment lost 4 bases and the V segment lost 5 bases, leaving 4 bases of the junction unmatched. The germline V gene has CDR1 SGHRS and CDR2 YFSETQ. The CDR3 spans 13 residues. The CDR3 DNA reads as TGCGCCAGCAGACTCGACAGGGGCACTGAAGCTTTCTTT. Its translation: CASRLDRGTEAFF.